This T cell receptor (beta chain) is drawn from a study of T cells in narcolepsy. The study's findings and limits: Healthy controls reportedly lacked the autoreactive clonotypes serially found in patients' blood. No autoreactive T cell clone sequences appeared in some memory CD4+ repertoires. Same-patient CSF and blood CD4+ T cell clonotypes included HCRT-specific and TRIB2-specific autoreactive ones.

Some clones are missing from TCRdb's copy, which holds only in-frame ones; the method was immunoSEQ multiplex PCR. The data contain 34,000 or so clones, roughly three quarters of them seen just once; the ten biggest clones take up around 3.7%. With respect to this clone: Its specificity is unknown.

The sample comprised memory (CD45RA-) CD4+ T cells from blood. This clonotype was obtained from a human donor in good health.

CDR3 protein: CASSSSGPYEQYF. The CDR3 region has the DNA TGTGCCAGCAGCTCCTCCGGGCCCTACGAGCAGTACTTC. The rearrangement joins TRBV7-2 to TRBJ2-7, with no clear D. The CDR3 spans 13 residues. Per the germline V gene, CDR1 is SGHTA and CDR2 is FQGNSA. The V gene lost 4 bases and the J gene lost 2 bases, with 9 bases spanning the gap.